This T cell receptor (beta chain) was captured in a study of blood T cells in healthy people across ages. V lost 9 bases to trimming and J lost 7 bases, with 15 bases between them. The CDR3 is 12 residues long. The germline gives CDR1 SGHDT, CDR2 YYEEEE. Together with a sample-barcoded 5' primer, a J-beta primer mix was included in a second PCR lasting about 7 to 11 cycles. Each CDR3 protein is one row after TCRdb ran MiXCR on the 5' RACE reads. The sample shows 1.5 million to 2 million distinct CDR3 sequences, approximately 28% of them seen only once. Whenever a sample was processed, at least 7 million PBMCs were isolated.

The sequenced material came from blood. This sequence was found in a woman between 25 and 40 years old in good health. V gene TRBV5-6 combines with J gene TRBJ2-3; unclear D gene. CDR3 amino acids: CANSSTSYTQYF. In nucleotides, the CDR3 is TGTGCCAACAGTTCGACCTCTTATACGCAGTATTTT.